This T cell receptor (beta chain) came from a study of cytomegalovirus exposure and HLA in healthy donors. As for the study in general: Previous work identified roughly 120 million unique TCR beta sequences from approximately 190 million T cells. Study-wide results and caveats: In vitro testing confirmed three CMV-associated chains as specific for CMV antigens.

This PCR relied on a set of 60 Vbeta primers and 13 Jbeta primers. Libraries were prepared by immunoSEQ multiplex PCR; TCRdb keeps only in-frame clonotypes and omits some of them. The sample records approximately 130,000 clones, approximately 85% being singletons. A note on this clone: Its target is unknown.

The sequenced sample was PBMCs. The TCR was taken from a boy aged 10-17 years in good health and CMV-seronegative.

For the CDR3, the DNA is TGTGCCAGTAGTGTTACGGCGGCAGAGACCCAGTACTTC. Amino acid sequence: CASSVTAAETQYF. The V and J genes are TRBV19 and TRBJ2-5; D ambiguous. Germline assignment: CDR1 LNHDA and CDR2 SQIVND (reference sequence). The CDR3 extends over 13 amino acids. Trimming took off 5 bases at V and 4 bases at J, with 11 bases between the two ends.